This T cell receptor beta chain comes out of a study of cytomegalovirus exposure and HLA in healthy donors. From germline, CDR1 is SGHRS and CDR2 YFSETQ. This CDR3 contains 16 residues. V shed 4 bases and J 0 bases; nucleotides not matched to a gene: 4. PCR involved 60 Vbeta and 13 Jbeta primers. Assay: immunoSEQ multiplex PCR; the TCRdb copy retains only in-frame clones and omits some. Of around 160,000 clones in the sample, about 75% are singletons; the top ten hold about 4.3%. The V gene is TRBV5-1, the J gene TRBJ2-2; TRBD1 aligns across 9 bases. Input material: PBMCs. The receptor was isolated from a young man in good health and CMV-seropositive. CDR3 amino acids: CASSLTGGPNTGELFF. The CDR3 nucleotides read TGCGCCAGCAGCCTAACAGGGGGCCCGAACACCGGGGAGCTGTTTTTT. Drawing the rest from reference TRBV5-1 and TRBJ2-2, the complete variable domain is KAGVTQTPRYLIKTRGQQVTLSCSPISGHRSVSWYQQTPGQGLQFLFEYFSETQRNKGNFPGRFSGRQFSNSRSEMNVSTLELGDSALYLCASSLTGGPNTGELFFGEGSRLTVL.